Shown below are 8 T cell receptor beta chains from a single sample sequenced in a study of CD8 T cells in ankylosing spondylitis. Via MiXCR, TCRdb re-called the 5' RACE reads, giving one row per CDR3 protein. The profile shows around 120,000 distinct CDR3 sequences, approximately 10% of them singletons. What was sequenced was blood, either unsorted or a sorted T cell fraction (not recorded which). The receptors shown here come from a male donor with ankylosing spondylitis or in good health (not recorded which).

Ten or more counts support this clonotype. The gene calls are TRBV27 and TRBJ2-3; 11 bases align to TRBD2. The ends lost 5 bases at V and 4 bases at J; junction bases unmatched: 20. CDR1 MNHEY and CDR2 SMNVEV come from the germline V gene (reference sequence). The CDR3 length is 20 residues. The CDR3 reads CASSPRRLAGLSAGPDTQYF. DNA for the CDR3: TGTGCCAGCAGTCCCAGACGACTAGCGGGATTGAGCGCCGGCCCAGATACGCAGTATTTT.

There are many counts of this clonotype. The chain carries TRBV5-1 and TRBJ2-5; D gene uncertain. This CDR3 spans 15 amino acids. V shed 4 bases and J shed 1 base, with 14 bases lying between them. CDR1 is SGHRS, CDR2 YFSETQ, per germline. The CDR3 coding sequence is TGCGCCAGCAGCCAGAGCCTCGGGTTCCAAGAGACCCAGTACTTC. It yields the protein CASSQSLGFQETQYF.

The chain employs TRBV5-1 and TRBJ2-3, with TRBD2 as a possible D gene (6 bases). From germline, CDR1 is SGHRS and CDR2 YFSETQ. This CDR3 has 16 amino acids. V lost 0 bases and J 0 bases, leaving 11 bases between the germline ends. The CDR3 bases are TGCGCCAGCAGCTTGGTTCCCGGAGGGAGCACAGATACGCAGTATTTT. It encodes CASSLVPGGSTDTQYF.

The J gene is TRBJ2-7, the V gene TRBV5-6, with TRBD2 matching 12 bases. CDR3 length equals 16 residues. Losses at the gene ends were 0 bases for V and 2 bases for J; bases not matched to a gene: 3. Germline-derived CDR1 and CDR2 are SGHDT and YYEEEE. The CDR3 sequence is CASSLETSGSTYEQYF. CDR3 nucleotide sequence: TGTGCCAGCAGCTTGGAGACTAGCGGGAGTACCTACGAGCAGTACTTC.

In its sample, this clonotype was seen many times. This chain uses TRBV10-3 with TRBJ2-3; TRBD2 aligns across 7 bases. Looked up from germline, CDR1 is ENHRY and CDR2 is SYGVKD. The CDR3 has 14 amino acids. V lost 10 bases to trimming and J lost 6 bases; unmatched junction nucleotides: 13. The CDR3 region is CATRGSSGMDTQYF. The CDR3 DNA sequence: TGTGCCACCCGGGGCTCGAGCGGGATGGATACGCAGTATTTT.

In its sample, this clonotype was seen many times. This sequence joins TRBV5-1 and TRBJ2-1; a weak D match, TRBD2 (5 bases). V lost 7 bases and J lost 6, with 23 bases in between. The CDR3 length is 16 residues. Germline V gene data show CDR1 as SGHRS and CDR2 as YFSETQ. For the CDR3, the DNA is TGCGCCAGCCGACTGGGTCTAGGTGGAGGCAGCAATGAGCAGTTCTTC. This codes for CASRLGLGGGSNEQFF.

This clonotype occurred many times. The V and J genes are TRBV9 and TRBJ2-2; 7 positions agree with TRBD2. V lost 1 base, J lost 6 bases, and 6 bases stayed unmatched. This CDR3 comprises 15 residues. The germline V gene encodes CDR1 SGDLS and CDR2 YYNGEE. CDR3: CASSVTGGVAGELFF. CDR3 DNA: TGTGCCAGCAGCGTAACGGGAGGTGTGGCCGGGGAGCTGTTTTTT.

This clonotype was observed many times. The CDR3 sequence: CSAARDVSDEQFF. Written as DNA, the CDR3 is TGCAGTGCTGCACGGGATGTCTCGGATGAGCAGTTCTTC. The chain joins TRBV20-1 to TRBJ2-1, with D possibly being TRBD2 (5 bases). Trimming removed 5 bases from V and 8 bases from J, with 16 bases in between. The CDR3 is 13 amino acids. Looked up from germline, CDR1 is DFQATT and CDR2 is SNEGSKA (reference sequence).